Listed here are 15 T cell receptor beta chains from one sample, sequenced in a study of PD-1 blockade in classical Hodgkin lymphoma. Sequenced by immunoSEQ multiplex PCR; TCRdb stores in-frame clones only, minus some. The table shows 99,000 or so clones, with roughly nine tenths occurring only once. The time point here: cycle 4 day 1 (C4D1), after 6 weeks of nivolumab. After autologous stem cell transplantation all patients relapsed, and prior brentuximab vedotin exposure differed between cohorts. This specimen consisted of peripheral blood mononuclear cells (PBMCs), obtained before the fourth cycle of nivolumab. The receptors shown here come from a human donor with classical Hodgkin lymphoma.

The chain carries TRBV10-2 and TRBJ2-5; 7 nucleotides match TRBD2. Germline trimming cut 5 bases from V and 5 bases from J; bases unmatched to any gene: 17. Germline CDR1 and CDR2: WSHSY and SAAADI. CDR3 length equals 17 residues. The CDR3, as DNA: TGCGCCAGCAGTAAGCCCAACCGGGCGGGGGTCGGGGAGACCCAGTACTTC. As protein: CASSKPNRAGVGETQYF.

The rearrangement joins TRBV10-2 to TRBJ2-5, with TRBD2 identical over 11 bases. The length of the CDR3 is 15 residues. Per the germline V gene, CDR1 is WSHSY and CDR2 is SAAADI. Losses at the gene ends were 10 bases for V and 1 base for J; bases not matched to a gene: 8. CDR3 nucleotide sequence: TGCGCCACACGGGGGACTAGCGGAGCCCAAGAGACCCAGTACTTC. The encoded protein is CATRGTSGAQETQYF.

The CDR3 loop is CASSPGLAGEQFF. CDR3 DNA: TGCGCCAGCAGCCCAGGACTAGCGGGAGAGCAGTTCTTC. The chain couples TRBV4-1 to TRBJ2-1; TRBD2 agrees at 12 bases. The V and J ends lost 4 bases and 10 bases, in that order; junction bases with no gene match: 2. Germline CDR1 is MGHRA and CDR2 is YSYEKL. This CDR3 has 13 amino acids.

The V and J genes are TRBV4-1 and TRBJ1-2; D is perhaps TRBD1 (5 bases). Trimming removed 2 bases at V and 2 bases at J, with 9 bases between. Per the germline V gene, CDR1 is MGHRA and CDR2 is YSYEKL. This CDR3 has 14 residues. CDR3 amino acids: CASSQTQGNYGYTF. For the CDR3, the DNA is TGCGCCAGCAGCCAAACGCAGGGAAACTATGGCTACACCTTC.

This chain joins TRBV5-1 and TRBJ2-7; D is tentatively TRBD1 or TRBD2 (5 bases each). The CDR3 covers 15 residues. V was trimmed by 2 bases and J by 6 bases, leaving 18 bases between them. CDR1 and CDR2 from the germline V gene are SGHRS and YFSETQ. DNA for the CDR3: TGCGCCAGCAGCTTACTAGGGACCTTACAAGGCGAGCAGTACTTC. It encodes CASSLLGTLQGEQYF.

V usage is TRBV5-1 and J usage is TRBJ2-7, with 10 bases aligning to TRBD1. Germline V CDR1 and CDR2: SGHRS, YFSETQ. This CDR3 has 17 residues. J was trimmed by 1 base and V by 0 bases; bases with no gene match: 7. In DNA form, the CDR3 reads TGCGCCAGCAGCTTGGGAATCGGGACAGGGGTATCCTACGAGCAGTACTTC. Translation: CASSLGIGTGVSYEQYF.

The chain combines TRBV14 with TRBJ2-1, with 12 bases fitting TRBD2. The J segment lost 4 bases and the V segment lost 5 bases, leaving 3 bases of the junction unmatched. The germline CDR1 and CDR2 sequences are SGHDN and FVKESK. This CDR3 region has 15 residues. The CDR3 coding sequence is TGTGCCAGCAGCTGGACTAGCGGGGCATACAATGAGCAGTTCTTC. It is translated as CASSWTSGAYNEQFF.

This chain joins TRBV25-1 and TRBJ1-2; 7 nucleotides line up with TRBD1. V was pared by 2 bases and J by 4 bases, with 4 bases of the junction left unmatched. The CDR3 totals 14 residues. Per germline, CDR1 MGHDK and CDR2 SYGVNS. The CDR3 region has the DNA TGTGCCAGCAGTGAACCCGGGACAGTCTATGGCTACACCTTC. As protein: CASSEPGTVYGYTF.

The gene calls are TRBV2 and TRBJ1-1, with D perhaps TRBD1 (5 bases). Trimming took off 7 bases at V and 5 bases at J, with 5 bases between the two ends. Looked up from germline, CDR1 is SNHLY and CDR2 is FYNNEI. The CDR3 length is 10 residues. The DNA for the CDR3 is TGTGCCAGCACAGGGACTGAAGCTTTCTTT. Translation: CASTGTEAFF.

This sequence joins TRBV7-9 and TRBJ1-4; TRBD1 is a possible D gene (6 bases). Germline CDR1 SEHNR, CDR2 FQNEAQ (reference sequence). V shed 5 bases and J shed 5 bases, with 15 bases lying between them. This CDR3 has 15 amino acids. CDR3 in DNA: TGTGCCAGCAGCGCGGAACAGGGAATGAATGAAAAACTGTTTTTT. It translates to CASSAEQGMNEKLFF.

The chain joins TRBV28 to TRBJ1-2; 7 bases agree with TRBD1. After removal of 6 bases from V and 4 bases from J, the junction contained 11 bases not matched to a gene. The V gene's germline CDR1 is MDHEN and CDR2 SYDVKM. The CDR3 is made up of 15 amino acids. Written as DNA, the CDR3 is TGTGCCAGCAGCCTTACCTCACAGGGGTCCTATGGCTACACCTTC. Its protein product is CASSLTSQGSYGYTF.

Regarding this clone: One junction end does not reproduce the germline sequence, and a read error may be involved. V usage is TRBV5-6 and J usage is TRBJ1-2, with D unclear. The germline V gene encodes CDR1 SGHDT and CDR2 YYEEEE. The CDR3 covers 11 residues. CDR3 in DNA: TGTGCCAGCAGCTTGGGCGGCAGGCCTTACTTC. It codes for CASSLGGRPYF.

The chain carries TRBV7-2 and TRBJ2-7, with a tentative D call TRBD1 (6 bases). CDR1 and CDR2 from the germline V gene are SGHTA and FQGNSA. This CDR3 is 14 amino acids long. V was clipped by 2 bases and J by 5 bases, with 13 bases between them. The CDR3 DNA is TGTGCCAGCAGCTTACTGTCCAGGGGTGACGAGCAGTACTTC. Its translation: CASSLLSRGDEQYF. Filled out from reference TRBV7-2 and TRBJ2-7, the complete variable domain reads GAGVSQSPSNKVTEKGKDVELRCDPISGHTALYWYRQSLGQGLEFLIYFQGNSAPDKSGLPSDRFSAERTGGSVSTLTIQRTQQEDSAVYLCASSLLSRGDEQYFGPGTRLTVT.

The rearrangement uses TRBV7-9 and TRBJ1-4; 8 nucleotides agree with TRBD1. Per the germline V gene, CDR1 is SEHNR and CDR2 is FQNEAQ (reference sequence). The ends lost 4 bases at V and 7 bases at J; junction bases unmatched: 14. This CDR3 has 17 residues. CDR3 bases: TGTGCCAGCAGCTCCTGGGGCGAACAGGGGGTTACTGAAAAACTGTTTTTT. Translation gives CASSSWGEQGVTEKLFF.

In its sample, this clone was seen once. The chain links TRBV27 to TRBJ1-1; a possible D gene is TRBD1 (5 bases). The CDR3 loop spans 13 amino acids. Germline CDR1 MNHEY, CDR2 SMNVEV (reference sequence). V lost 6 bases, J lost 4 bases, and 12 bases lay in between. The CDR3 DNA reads TGTGCCAGCAGCTGGGGAGGGACCACTGAAGCTTTCTTT. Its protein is CASSWGGTTEAFF.